One TCR beta chain is described in this entry. The target antigen is unknown. The authors sequenced patients whose flow cytometry had shown CD8+CD57+ cell expansion. These data belong to a study of CD8+CD57+ T cells in acquired aplastic anemia. Study-wide findings and caveats: Common to patients and controls were around 30 CD8+ CDR3 sequences.

The CDR3 covers 15 residues. The junction had 6 bases not matched to a gene; V was cut back by 1 base and J by 4 bases. Germline V gene data show CDR1 as MNHEY and CDR2 as SVGAGI. According to the study, genomic DNA was the template for TCR beta VDJ and CDR3 profiling. One entry per CDR3 protein results from TCRdb running MiXCR on the reads. The repertoire includes about 470,000 distinct CDR3 sequences, about a third of them detected once, and roughly 0.8% sits in the top ten. Sequencing was carried out using sorted CD4+, CD8+, or CD8+CD57+ T cells (not recorded which) from PBMCs. V gene TRBV6-5 combines with J gene TRBJ2-7; the match to TRBD2 covers 8 bases. This receptor was taken from a human donor with aplastic anemia. In nucleotides, the CDR3 is TGTGCCAGCAGTTACTATAGCGGGAAGGCTTACGAGCAGTACTTC. This sequence encodes CASSYYSGKAYEQYF.